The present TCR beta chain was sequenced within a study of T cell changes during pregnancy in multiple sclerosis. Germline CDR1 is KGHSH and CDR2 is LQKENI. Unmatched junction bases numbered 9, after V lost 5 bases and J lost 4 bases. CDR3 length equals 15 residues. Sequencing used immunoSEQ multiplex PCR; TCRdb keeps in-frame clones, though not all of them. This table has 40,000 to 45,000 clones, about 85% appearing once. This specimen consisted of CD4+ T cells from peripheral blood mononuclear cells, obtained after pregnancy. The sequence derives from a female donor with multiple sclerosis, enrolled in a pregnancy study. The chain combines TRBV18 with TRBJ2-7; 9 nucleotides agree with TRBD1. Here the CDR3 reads CASSTTGTGSYEQYF. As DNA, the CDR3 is TGTGCCAGCTCAACAACCGGGACAGGGTCATACGAGCAGTACTTC.